Shown below are 5 T cell receptor beta chains from a single sample sequenced in a study of shared clonotypes between healthy human individuals. The assay was immunoSEQ multiplex PCR, and TCRdb's table has in-frame clones only and misses some. The data contain about 110,000 clones, 68% of them singletons. Sample: memory CD8+ T cells sorted from blood. Subset reported: CD45RO+ cells pooled with CCR7-negative TemRA cells. All receptors come from a woman between 25 and 40 years old in good health.

This clone was counted only a few times. Other DNA sequences of this sample code for an identical CDR3. The genes are TRBV2 and TRBJ1-5; the match to TRBD1 covers 7 bases. The CDR3 covers 15 residues. The germline V gene has CDR1 SNHLY and CDR2 FYNNEI. V trimming: 6 bases; J trimming: 0 bases; junction bases outside the gene matches: 5. CDR3 protein: CASSPGTASNQPQHF. Written as DNA, the CDR3 is TGTGCCAGCAGCCCCGGGACAGCTAGCAATCAGCCCCAGCATTTT. The full variable domain, its missing parts supplied by reference TRBV2 and TRBJ1-5, is EPEVTQTPSHQVTQMGQEVILRCVPISNHLYFYWYRQILGQKVEFLVSFYNNEISEKSEIFDDQFSVERPDGSNFTLKIRSTKLEDSAMYFCASSPGTASNQPQHFGDGTRLSIL.

CDR3 region: CASRPDREGTYEQYF. CDR3 sequence (DNA): TGTGCCAGCAGGCCTGACAGGGAAGGGACCTACGAGCAGTACTTC. V gene TRBV28 combines with J gene TRBJ2-7; 7 nucleotides match TRBD1. Germline-derived CDR1 and CDR2 are MDHEN and SYDVKM. The length of the CDR3 is 15 residues. Trimming removed 6 bases from V and 2 bases from J; junction bases left unmatched: 10.

The rearrangement joins TRBV19 to TRBJ1-1; D gene uncertain. CDR1 and CDR2 from the germline V gene are LNHDA and SQIVND (reference sequence). V lost 5 bases and J lost 4, with 14 bases in between. The CDR3 has 14 amino acids. DNA for the CDR3: TGTGCCAGTAGTCCTCGGTCAAGTGGCACTGAAGCTTTCTTT. Residues: CASSPRSSGTEAFF.

The rearrangement links TRBV29-1 to TRBJ2-1; 8 bases are shared with TRBD2. Germline V CDR1 and CDR2: SQVTM, ANQGSEA. The CDR3 contains 14 residues. V lost 3 bases to trimming and J lost 0 bases; unmatched junction nucleotides: 1. The CDR3 DNA reads TGCAGCGTTGATAGCGGGATCTCCTACAATGAGCAGTTCTTC. The encoded protein is CSVDSGISYNEQFF.

V usage is TRBV28 and J usage is TRBJ2-3, with unresolved D. The CDR3 is made up of 11 amino acids. Germline CDR1 is MDHEN and CDR2 is SYDVKM. With 7 bases removed from V and 6 bases from J, the gap between germline ends came to 8 bases. CDR3 sequence reads: CASTLHDTQYF. The CDR3 DNA reads TGTGCCAGCACCCTTCATGATACGCAGTATTTT. The entire variable domain, with the rest obtained from reference TRBV28 and TRBJ2-3, is as follows: DVKVTQSSRYLVKRTGEKVFLECVQDMDHENMFWYRQDPGLGLRLIYFSYDVKMKEKGDIPEGYSVSREKKERFSLILESASTNQTSMYLCASTLHDTQYFGPGTRLTVL.